This T cell receptor (beta chain) was identified during a study of response to subunit inactivated influenza vaccine. Findings and limits, study-wide: The authors offered the suggestion that each seasonal influenza vaccination recruits few new T cells.

A word on this clonotype: Its antigen is not known.

The CDR3 extends over 18 amino acids. V dropped 4 bases and J dropped 0; count of bases not matched to a gene: 10. The germline V gene encodes CDR1 SGHAT and CDR2 FQDESV (reference sequence). TCRdb re-called the RT-PCR reads with MiXCR, one entry per CDR3 protein. The sample has 700,000 to 900,000 distinct CDR3 sequences, 20% to 25% seen once. The material was PBMCs from blood, obtained 5 days after vaccination. The TCR comes from a man aged 50 or older who received an inactivated influenza vaccine. V and J are TRBV11-1 and TRBJ2-2; 8 nucleotides match TRBD1. The CDR3 DNA follows: TGTGCCAGCAGCTCACGACAGGGGCGAAATTCGAACACCGGGGAGCTGTTTTTT. Protein sequence: CASSSRQGRNSNTGELFF. The full variable domain, rest sourced from reference TRBV11-1 and TRBJ2-2, is EAEVAQSPRYKITEKSQAVAFWCDPISGHATLYWYRQILGQGPELLVQFQDESVVDDSQLPKDRFSAERLKGVDSTLKIQPAELGDSAMYLCASSSRQGRNSNTGELFFGEGSRLTVL.